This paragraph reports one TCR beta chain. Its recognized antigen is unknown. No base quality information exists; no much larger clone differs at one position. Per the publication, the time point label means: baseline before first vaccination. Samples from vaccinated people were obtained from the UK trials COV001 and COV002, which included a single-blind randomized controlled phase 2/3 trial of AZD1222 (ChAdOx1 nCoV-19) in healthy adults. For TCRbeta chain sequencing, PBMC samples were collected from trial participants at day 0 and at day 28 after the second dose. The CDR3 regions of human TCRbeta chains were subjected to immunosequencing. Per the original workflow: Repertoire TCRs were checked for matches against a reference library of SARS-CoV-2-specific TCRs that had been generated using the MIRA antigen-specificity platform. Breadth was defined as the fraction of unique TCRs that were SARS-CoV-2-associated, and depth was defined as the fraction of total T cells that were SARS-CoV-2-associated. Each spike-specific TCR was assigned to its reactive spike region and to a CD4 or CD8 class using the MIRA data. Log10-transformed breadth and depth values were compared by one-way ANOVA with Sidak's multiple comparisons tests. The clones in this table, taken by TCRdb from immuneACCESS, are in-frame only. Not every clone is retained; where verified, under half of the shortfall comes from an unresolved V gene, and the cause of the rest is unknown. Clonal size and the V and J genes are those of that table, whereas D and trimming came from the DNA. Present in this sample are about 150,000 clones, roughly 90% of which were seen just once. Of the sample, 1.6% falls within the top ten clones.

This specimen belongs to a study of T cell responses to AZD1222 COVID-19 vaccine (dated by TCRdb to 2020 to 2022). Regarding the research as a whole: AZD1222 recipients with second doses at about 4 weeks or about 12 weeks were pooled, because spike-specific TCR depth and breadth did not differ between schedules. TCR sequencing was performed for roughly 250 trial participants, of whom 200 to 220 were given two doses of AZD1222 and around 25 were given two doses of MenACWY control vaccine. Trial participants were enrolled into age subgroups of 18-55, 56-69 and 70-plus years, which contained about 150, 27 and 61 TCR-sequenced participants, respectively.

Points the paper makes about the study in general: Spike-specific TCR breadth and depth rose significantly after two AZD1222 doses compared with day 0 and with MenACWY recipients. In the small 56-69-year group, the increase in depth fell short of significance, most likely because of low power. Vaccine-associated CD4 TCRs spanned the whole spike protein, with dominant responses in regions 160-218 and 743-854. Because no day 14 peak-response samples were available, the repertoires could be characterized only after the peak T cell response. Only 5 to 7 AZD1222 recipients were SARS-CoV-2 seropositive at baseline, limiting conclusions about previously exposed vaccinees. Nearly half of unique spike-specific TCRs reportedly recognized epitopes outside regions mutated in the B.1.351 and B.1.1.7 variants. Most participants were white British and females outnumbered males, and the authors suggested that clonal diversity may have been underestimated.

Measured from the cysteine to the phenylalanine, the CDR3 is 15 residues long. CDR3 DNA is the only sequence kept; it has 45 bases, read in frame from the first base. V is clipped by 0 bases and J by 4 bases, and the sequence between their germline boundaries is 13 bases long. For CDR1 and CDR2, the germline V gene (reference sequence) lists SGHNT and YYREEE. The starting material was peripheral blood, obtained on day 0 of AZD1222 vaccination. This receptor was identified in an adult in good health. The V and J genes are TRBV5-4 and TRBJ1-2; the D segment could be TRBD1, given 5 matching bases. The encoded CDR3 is CASSLERDGIYGYTF. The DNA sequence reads TGTGCCAGCAGCTTGGAACGGGACGGGATCTATGGCTACACCTTC.